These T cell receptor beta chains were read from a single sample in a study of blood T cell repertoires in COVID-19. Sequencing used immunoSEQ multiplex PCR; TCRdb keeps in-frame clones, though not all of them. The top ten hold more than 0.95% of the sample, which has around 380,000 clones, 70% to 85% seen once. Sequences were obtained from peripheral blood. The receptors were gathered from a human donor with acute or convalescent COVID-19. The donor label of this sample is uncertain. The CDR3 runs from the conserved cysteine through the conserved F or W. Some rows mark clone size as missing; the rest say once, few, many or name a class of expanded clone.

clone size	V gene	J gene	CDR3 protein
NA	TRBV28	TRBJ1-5	CASSLLARMSNQPQHF
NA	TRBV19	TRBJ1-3	CASQSQQGLSGNTIYF
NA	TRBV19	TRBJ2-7	CASSPMRSLPSYEQYF
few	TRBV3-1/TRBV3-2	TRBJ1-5	CASSQAGGQHQPQHF
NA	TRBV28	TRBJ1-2	CASSFRDRALEYGYTF
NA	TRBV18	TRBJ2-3	CASSKNPDTGGTDTQYF
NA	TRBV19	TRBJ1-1	CASSLTGTGEAFF
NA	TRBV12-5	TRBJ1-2	CASGLGTGGADGYTF
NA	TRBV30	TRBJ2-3	CASRDRGLSTQYF
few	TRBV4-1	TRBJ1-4	CASSQVGDRERANEKLFF
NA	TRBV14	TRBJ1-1	CASSPPWTVNTEAFF
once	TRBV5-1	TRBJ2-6	CASSWGQGLSAGANVLTF
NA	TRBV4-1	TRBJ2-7	CASSQQTSAGYEQYF
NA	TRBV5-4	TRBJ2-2	CASRFGGLATGGTGELFF
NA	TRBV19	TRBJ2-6	CASSPGQGSSGANVLTF